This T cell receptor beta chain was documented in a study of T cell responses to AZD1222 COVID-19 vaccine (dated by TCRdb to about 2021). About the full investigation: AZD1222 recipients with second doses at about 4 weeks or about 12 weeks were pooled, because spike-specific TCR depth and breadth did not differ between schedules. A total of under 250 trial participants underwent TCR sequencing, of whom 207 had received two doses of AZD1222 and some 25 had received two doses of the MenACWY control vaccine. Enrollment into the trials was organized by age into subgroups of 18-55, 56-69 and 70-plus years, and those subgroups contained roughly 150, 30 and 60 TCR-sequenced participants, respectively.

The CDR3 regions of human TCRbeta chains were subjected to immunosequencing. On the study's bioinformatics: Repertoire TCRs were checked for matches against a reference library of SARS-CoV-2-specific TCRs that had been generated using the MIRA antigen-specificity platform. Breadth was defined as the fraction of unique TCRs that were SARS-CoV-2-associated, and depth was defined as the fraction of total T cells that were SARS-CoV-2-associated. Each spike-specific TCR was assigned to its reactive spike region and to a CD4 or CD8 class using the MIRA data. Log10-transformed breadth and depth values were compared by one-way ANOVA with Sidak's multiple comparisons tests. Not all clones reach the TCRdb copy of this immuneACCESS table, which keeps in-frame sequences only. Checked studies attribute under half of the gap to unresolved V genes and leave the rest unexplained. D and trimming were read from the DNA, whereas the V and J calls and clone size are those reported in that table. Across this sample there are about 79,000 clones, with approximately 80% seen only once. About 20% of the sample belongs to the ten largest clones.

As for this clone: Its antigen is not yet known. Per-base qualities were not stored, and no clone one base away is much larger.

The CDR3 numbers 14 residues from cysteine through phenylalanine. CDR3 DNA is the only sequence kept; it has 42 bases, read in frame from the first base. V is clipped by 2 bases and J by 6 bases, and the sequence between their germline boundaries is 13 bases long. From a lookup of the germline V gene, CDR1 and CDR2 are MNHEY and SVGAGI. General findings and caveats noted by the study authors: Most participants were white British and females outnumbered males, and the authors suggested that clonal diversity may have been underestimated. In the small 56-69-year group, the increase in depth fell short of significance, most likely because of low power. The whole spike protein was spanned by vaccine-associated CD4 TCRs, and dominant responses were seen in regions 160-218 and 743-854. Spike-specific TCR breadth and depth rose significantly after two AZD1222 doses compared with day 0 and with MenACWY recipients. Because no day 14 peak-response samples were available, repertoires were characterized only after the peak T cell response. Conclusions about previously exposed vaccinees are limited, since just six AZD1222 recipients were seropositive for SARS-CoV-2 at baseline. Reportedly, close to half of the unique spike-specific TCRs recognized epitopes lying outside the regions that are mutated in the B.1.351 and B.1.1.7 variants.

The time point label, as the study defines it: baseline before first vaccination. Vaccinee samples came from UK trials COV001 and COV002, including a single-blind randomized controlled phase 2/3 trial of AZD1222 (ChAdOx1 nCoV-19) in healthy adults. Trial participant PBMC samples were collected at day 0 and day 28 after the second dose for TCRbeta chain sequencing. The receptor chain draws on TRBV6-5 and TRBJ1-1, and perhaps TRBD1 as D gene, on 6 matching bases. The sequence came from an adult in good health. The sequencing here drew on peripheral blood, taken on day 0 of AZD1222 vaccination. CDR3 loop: CASSYNWAGAEAFF. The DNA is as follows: TGTGCCAGCAGTTACAATTGGGCAGGGGCTGAAGCTTTCTTT.